A single sample is the source of the 28 T cell receptor beta chains below, sequenced in a study of control samples from healthy donors and cancer patients. This table comes from immunoSEQ multiplex PCR, and its TCRdb copy is limited to in-frame clones, with some not included. The table shows some 170,000 clones, with approximately 96% occurring only once. Sequenced: blood. Receptors originate from a woman in her 30s in good health.

The V gene is TRBV11-2, the J gene TRBJ2-1; no reliable D call. The V end lost 6 bases, the J end lost 10 bases, and 10 bases lay between the germline ends. The V gene's germline CDR1 is SGHAT and CDR2 FQNNGV. This CDR3 region has 11 residues. The CDR3 nucleotides are TGTGCCAGCAGTAGGCCGGGCGAGCAGTTCTTC. Encoded protein: CASSRPGEQFF.

The chain is built from TRBV28 and TRBJ1-5; no reliable D call. Trimming stripped 4 bases from V and 6 bases from J, with 16 bases between. CDR3 length equals 15 residues. CDR1 and CDR2 (germline): MDHEN, SYDVKM. CDR3 in DNA: TGTGCCAGCAGTTCTGAGAGAATAGCGGTTCAGCCCCAGCATTTT. It specifies CASSSERIAVQPQHF.

The rearrangement joins TRBV30 to TRBJ2-1; D unclear. The CDR3 is 11 amino acids. V gave up 2 bases and J gave up 5 bases, with 4 bases separating them. Per the germline V gene, CDR1 is GTSNPN and CDR2 is SVGIG (reference sequence). The CDR3: CAWSFDNEQFF. The CDR3, as DNA: TGTGCCTGGAGTTTCGACAATGAGCAGTTCTTC. Using reference TRBV30 and TRBJ2-1 for the parts outside the CDR3, the full variable domain is SQTIHQWPATLVQPVGSPLSLECTVEGTSNPNLYWYRQAAGRGLQLLFYSVGIGQISSEVPQNLSASRPQDRQFILSSKKLLLSDSGFYLCAWSFDNEQFFGPGTRLTVL.

The V gene is TRBV24-1, the J gene TRBJ2-1, with 12 bases aligning to TRBD2. The germline CDR1 and CDR2 sequences are KGHDR and SFDVKD. This CDR3 has 16 residues. V trimming: 7 bases; J trimming: 2 bases; junction bases outside the gene matches: 5. CDR3 amino acids: CATRASGRGTYNEQFF. The CDR3 nucleotides are TGTGCCACCAGAGCTAGCGGGAGGGGGACCTACAATGAGCAGTTCTTC.

The genes are TRBV5-6 and TRBJ2-5; 8 nucleotides line up with TRBD1. CDR3 length: 17 amino acids. Unmatched junction bases numbered 15, after V lost 4 bases and J lost 4 bases. Germline CDR1 and CDR2: SGHDT and YYEEEE. Written as DNA, the CDR3 is TGTGCCAGCAGCGCACGAGGGGGACAGGCCCCCCGAGAGACCCAGTACTTC. As protein: CASSARGGQAPRETQYF. Variable domain in full (rest from reference TRBV5-6 and TRBJ2-5): DAGVTQSPTHLIKTRGQQVTLRCSPKSGHDTVSWYQQALGQGPQFIFQYYEEEERQRGNFPDRFSGHQFPNYSSELNVNALLLGDSALYLCASSARGGQAPRETQYFGPGTRLLVL.

The rearrangement joins TRBV12-3 or TRBV12-4 to TRBJ1-2; TRBD1 is a possible D gene (6 bases). The V and J ends lost 6 bases and 8 bases respectively, with 16 bases between them. There are 13 residues in the CDR3. The CDR3 DNA reads TGTGCCAGCAGACCCTCGGGGGCAGGGGGCTACACCTTC. As protein: CASRPSGAGGYTF.

The chain is built from TRBV19 and TRBJ1-2; 7 nucleotides align to TRBD1. This CDR3 spans 16 amino acids. With V trimmed by 4 bases and J by 3 bases, 11 bases remained unmatched. Germline values: CDR1 LNHDA, CDR2 SQIVND (reference sequence). The CDR3: CASSTPGQIRDYGYTF. CDR3 DNA sequence: TGTGCCAGTAGTACGCCGGGACAGATCCGAGACTATGGCTACACCTTC.

In its sample, this clone was seen once. The genes are TRBV7-3 and TRBJ1-1; D unresolved. V lost 4 bases and J 1 base, leaving 7 bases between the germline ends. Germline CDR1 and CDR2: SGHTA and FQGTGA. The CDR3 loop spans 13 amino acids. The CDR3 DNA follows: TGTGCCAGCAGCTCCGGGCCGAACACTGAAGCTTTCTTT. Protein: CASSSGPNTEAFF.

This chain links TRBV7-9 with TRBJ2-4, with 7 bases aligning to TRBD2. V dropped 2 bases and J dropped 6; count of bases not matched to a gene: 10. Germline assignment: CDR1 SEHNR and CDR2 FQNEAQ (reference sequence). The CDR3 totals 16 residues. CDR3 region: CASSLLEAGVRNIQYF. CDR3 bases: TGTGCCAGCAGCTTATTAGAGGCGGGAGTGCGAAACATTCAGTACTTC.

The chain couples TRBV6-5 to TRBJ2-5; TRBD1 aligns across 7 bases. Germline V lookup: CDR1 MNHEY, CDR2 SVGAGI. There are 11 residues in the CDR3. J was trimmed by 9 bases and V by 6 bases; bases with no gene match: 4. DNA for the CDR3: TGTGCCAGCAGCGACAGGGCGGCCCAGTACTTC. Protein: CASSDRAAQYF.

This clone was seen once. The chain links TRBV6-1 to TRBJ2-1; 10 bases are shared with TRBD2. With V trimmed by 3 bases and J by 5 bases, 4 bases remained unmatched. The CDR3 runs 15 residues. The germline CDR1 and CDR2 sequences are MNHNS and SASEGT. The CDR3 protein is CASSEGTSENNEQFF. DNA of the CDR3: TGTGCCAGCAGTGAGGGGACTAGCGAAAACAATGAGCAGTTCTTC.

This clone has only a few counts. The rearrangement links TRBV15 to TRBJ2-7; D could derive from TRBD1 or TRBD2 (6 bases each). Trimming took off 6 bases at V and 4 bases at J, with 19 bases between the two ends. Germline assignment: CDR1 LNHNV and CDR2 YYDKDF (reference sequence). The CDR3 runs to 15 residues. The CDR3 region has the DNA TGTGCCACCAGTTACAGCGGCCGGGGGCCATACGAGCAGTACTTC. Translation: CATSYSGRGPYEQYF.

This chain connects TRBV27 to TRBJ1-4, with 9 bases fitting TRBD1. In germline, CDR1 is MNHEY, CDR2 SMNVEV (reference sequence). The CDR3 covers 14 residues. Losses at the gene ends were 5 bases for V and 6 bases for J; bases not matched to a gene: 4. CDR3 coding DNA: TGTGCCAGCAGTCCCTGGACAGGGGATGAAAAACTGTTTTTT. Protein product: CASSPWTGDEKLFF.

The chain carries TRBV10-3 and TRBJ1-5; D is unclear. Trimming removed 2 bases from V and 3 bases from J, with 11 bases in between. The CDR3 sequence is 15 residues long. Germline lookup yields CDR1 ENHRY and CDR2 SYGVKD. CDR3 in DNA: TGTGCCATCAGTGAGCTACAGAGCCCCAATCAGCCCCAGCATTTT. Its translation is CAISELQSPNQPQHF.

This chain uses TRBV6-2 or TRBV6-3 with TRBJ2-3; 9 positions agree with TRBD2. The CDR3 spans 15 residues. The V and J ends lost 2 bases and 4 bases, in that order; junction bases with no gene match: 4. Germline V gene data show CDR1 as MNHEY and CDR2 as SVGEGT. The CDR3 here is CASSYIAGAPDTQYF. As DNA, the CDR3 is TGTGCCAGCAGTTACATAGCGGGAGCCCCAGATACGCAGTATTTT.

The DNA for the CDR3 is TGTGCCAGCTCACCTAGACAGGTGGACACTGAAGCTTTCTTT. Translating it yields CASSPRQVDTEAFF. The genes are TRBV18 and TRBJ1-1, with D possibly being TRBD1 (6 bases). Germline CDR1 and CDR2: KGHSH and LQKENI. This CDR3 has 14 residues. The V end was cut by 3 bases, the J end by 3 bases, with 11 bases between.

The chain recombines TRBV28 with TRBJ1-4, with D hard to call. Trimming left V 3 bases short and J 7 bases short, with 18 bases between. The germline V gene encodes CDR1 MDHEN and CDR2 SYDVKM. The length of the CDR3 is 16 residues. CDR3 nucleotides: TGTGCCAGCAGTTTGGGGAAAGGGATACCTAGTGAAAAACTGTTTTTT. The encoded protein is CASSLGKGIPSEKLFF. The variable domain in full, with the rest retrieved from reference TRBV28 and TRBJ1-4, is DVKVTQSSRYLVKRTGEKVFLECVQDMDHENMFWYRQDPGLGLRLIYFSYDVKMKEKGDIPEGYSVSREKKERFSLILESASTNQTSMYLCASSLGKGIPSEKLFFGSGTQLSVL.

The chain is built from TRBV4-1 and TRBJ2-1, with D uncertain. V shed 5 bases and J shed 4 bases, with 9 bases lying between them. The germline gives CDR1 MGHRA, CDR2 YSYEKL. CDR3 length: 13 residues. CDR3 amino acids: CASSGPQYNEQFF. The CDR3 DNA reads TGCGCCAGCAGCGGTCCCCAGTACAATGAGCAGTTCTTC.

The table lists this clone with a count of one. The V call is TRBV10-3, the J call TRBJ1-2; D unclear. CDR1 is ENHRY and CDR2 is SYGVKD in the germline V gene. The CDR3 extends over 12 amino acids. V shed 3 bases and J shed 8 bases, with 10 bases lying between them. This chain's CDR3 is CAISDPGWGYTF. CDR3 sequence (DNA): TGTGCCATCAGTGACCCGGGTTGGGGCTACACCTTC.

The chain has TRBV2 and TRBJ2-2; maybe TRBD1 (5 bases). This CDR3 spans 12 amino acids. Trimming removed 8 bases from V and 7 bases from J, with 11 bases in between. Germline CDR1 SNHLY, CDR2 FYNNEI. CDR3 protein: CASVQDNGELFF. The CDR3 nucleotides read TGTGCCAGCGTGCAGGACAACGGGGAGCTGTTTTTT.

V gene TRBV21-1 combines with J gene TRBJ1-4. TRBV21-1 is designated a pseudogene. The CDR3 is 12 residues long. The CDR3 DNA is TGTGCCAGCACCTCAGACGGGGAAAAACTGTTTTTT. Translating it yields CASTSDGEKLFF.

The chain links TRBV28 to TRBJ2-1; D gene uncertain. The CDR3 has 14 residues. Trimming took 2 bases from V and 5 from J, leaving 10 bases between them. Per the germline V gene, CDR1 is MDHEN and CDR2 is SYDVKM. This CDR3 reads CASSLGWSNNEQFF. CDR3 bases: TGTGCCAGCAGTTTAGGTTGGTCCAACAATGAGCAGTTCTTC.

The genes are TRBV6-5 and TRBJ1-1; D uncertain. The CDR3 sequence is 14 residues long. The germline CDR1 and CDR2 sequences are MNHEY and SVGAGI. Trimming shortened V by 5 bases and J by 4 bases, and 14 bases separated the two germline ends. CDR3 sequence (DNA): TGTGCCAGCAGTAAGGAAAGGGAGAGCACTGAAGCTTTCTTT. Encoded protein: CASSKERESTEAFF.

This chain connects TRBV9 to TRBJ1-3, with D unresolved. V lost 4 bases and J 0 bases, leaving 8 bases between the germline ends. This CDR3 region has 14 residues. The germline V gene has CDR1 SGDLS and CDR2 YYNGEE. The CDR3 region is CASSPRGSGNTIYF. The CDR3 nucleotides are TGTGCCAGCAGCCCCCGGGGCTCTGGAAACACCATATATTTT.

The chain recombines TRBV4-2 with TRBJ2-7; D may be TRBD1 (5 bases). Trimming took off 1 base at V and 9 bases at J, with 13 bases between the two ends. Germline V gene data show CDR1 as LGHNA and CDR2 as YNFKEQ. The CDR3 runs 13 residues. The CDR3 nucleotides are TGTGCCAGCAGCCAAGTCGCGGAAGGGGCGCAGTACTTC. This sequence encodes CASSQVAEGAQYF.

This clone was found once. The rearrangement links TRBV3-1 (or the pseudogene TRBV3-2) to TRBJ2-5; 8 bases map to TRBD1. V was pared by 3 bases and J by 4 bases, with 13 bases of the junction left unmatched. CDR3 length equals 17 residues. Germline loops: CDR1 LGHDT, CDR2 YNNKEL (reference sequence). The CDR3 sequence: CASSQALRQGNRETQYF. The CDR3 DNA follows: TGTGCCAGCAGCCAGGCGCTCCGACAGGGGAACAGAGAGACCCAGTACTTC.

V usage is TRBV24-1 and J usage is TRBJ2-1; D assignment may be TRBD1 or TRBD2 (5 bases each). V was clipped by 4 bases and J by 4 bases, with 13 bases between them. The CDR3 contains 15 residues. Germline loops: CDR1 KGHDR, CDR2 SFDVKD. The chain's CDR3 is CATSDPGTIYNEQFF. As DNA, the CDR3 is TGTGCCACCAGTGACCCCGGGACCATTTACAATGAGCAGTTCTTC.

The chain recombines TRBV29-1 with TRBJ2-7; D is ambiguous. V was pared by 4 bases and J by 7 bases, with 11 bases between. The CDR3 consists of 11 residues. Germline CDR1 reads SQVTM; CDR2 reads ANQGSEA. The CDR3 here is CSVARDNEQYF. The CDR3 DNA is TGCAGCGTTGCCCGCGATAATGAGCAGTACTTC.